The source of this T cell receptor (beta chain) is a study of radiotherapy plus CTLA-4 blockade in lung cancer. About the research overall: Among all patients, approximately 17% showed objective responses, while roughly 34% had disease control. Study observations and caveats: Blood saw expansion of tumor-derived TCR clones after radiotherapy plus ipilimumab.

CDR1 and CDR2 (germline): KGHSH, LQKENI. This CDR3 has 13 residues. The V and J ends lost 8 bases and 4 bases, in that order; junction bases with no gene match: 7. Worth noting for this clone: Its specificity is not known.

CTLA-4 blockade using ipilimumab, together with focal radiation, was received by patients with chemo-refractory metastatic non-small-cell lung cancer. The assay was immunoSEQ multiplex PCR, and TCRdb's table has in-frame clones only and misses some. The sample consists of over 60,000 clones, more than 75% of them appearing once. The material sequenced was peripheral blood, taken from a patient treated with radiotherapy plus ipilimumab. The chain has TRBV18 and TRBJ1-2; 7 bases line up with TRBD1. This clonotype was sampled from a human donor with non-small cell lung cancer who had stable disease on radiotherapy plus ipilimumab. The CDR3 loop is CASEGGWGYGYTF. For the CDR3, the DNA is TGTGCCAGCGAAGGGGGCTGGGGCTATGGCTACACCTTC.